These 32 T cell receptor beta chains originate from one sample sequenced in a study. TCRdb redid the calling of the RT-PCR reads with MiXCR, one entry per CDR3 protein. This sample yields more than 600,000 distinct CDR3 sequences, of which 14% are seen a single time; about 3.6% belongs to the top ten. The sample consisted of memory CD4+ T cells from blood. The receptors here all came from a female donor in good health, serving as a healthy control.

This clonotype occurred many times. V usage is TRBV27 and J usage is TRBJ2-3; D gene uncertain. In germline, CDR1 is MNHEY, CDR2 SMNVEV (reference sequence). This CDR3 is built from 13 residues. V lost 2 bases to trimming and J lost 3 bases, with 6 bases between them. The CDR3 DNA is TGTGCCAGCAGTTTAGAGCAGACAGATACGCAGTATTTT. Its translation: CASSLEQTDTQYF.

This clonotype has only a few counts. DNA for the CDR3: TGTGCCAGCAGTTCGACAGACGATGGCTACACCTTC. This gives the protein CASSSTDDGYTF. The chain joins TRBV6-2 or TRBV6-3 to TRBJ1-2; a weak D match, TRBD1 (5 bases). This CDR3 is built from 12 residues. With 4 bases removed from V and 6 bases from J, the gap between germline ends came to 9 bases. Germline CDR1 reads MNHEY; CDR2 reads SVGEGT.

In its sample, this clonotype was seen many times. The V and J genes are TRBV27 and TRBJ2-3; D unclear. CDR3 length equals 14 residues. The V end lost 3 bases, the J end lost 3 bases, and 10 bases lay between the germline ends. CDR1 MNHEY and CDR2 SMNVEV come from the germline V gene (reference sequence). The CDR3 is CASSFFPETDTQYF. The CDR3, as DNA: TGTGCCAGCAGTTTCTTTCCGGAAACAGATACGCAGTATTTT.

For this clonotype: Germline and junction disagree at one end, which may indicate a read error. The chain links TRBV20-1 to TRBJ2-3, with D uncertain. From germline, CDR1 is DFQATT and CDR2 SNEGSKA (reference sequence). The length of the CDR3 is 10 residues. The CDR3 loop reads CSATPDTQYF. CDR3 bases: TGCAGCGCTACTCCAGATACGCAGTATTTT.

The chain couples TRBV6-1 to TRBJ2-6; D assignment may be TRBD1 or TRBD2 (5 bases each). V was clipped by 10 bases and J by 0 bases, with 16 bases between them. The CDR3 extends over 16 amino acids. Per the germline V gene, CDR1 is MNHNS and CDR2 is SASEGT. The CDR3 DNA is TGTGCCATAAACCGGGACCGCAACTCTGGGGCCAACGTCCTGACTTTC. This encodes CAINRDRNSGANVLTF.

This clonotype was found a few times. V is TRBV27 and J is TRBJ2-7; 8 bases are shared with TRBD1. The CDR3 is made up of 14 amino acids. The V segment lost 4 bases and the J segment 4 bases; nucleotides outside the gene matches: 6. CDR1 is MNHEY, CDR2 SMNVEV, per germline (reference sequence). The CDR3 protein is CASSSRDRRYEQYF. DNA for the CDR3: TGTGCCAGCAGTTCCCGGGACAGGAGATACGAGCAGTACTTC.

This clonotype was observed at least ten times. V is TRBV7-2 and J is TRBJ2-2; 7 bases map to TRBD1. The CDR3 is made up of 14 amino acids. Trimming took 4 bases from V and 4 from J; bases not matched to a gene: 3. Germline loops: CDR1 SGHTA, CDR2 FQGNSA. The CDR3 DNA reads as TGTGCCAGCAGCTCAGGGGACAGCACCGGGGAGCTGTTTTTT. Translating gives CASSSGDSTGELFF.

This clonotype was picked up many times. The gene calls are TRBV10-3 and TRBJ2-5, with TRBD2 as a possible D gene (5 bases). Germline CDR1 is ENHRY and CDR2 is SYGVKD. The CDR3 spans 15 residues. V lost 3 bases to trimming and J lost 1 base, with 12 bases between them. The CDR3, as DNA: TGTGCCATCAGTGATTTAAGCGGACCCCAAGAGACCCAGTACTTC. The encoded protein is CAISDLSGPQETQYF.

The gene calls are TRBV4-2 and TRBJ2-6, with D perhaps matching TRBD1 (6 bases). Trimming removed 4 bases from V and 0 bases from J, with 16 bases in between. This CDR3 region has 18 residues. CDR1 is LGHNA and CDR2 is YNFKEQ in the germline V gene. In nucleotides, the CDR3 is TGTGCCAGCAGCCCCCAGGGACAAGGGAGCTCTGGGGCCAACGTCCTGACTTTC. It translates to CASSPQGQGSSGANVLTF.

This clonotype has a count of ten or more. The gene calls are TRBV12-3 or TRBV12-4 and TRBJ2-1; 8 nucleotides agree with TRBD1. V was pared by 0 bases and J by 4 bases, with 5 bases of the junction left unmatched. CDR3 length: 16 residues. The CDR3 region has the DNA TGTGCCAGCAGTTTAGCGCTAGGGACAGGTTACAATGAGCAGTTCTTC. Its translation is CASSLALGTGYNEQFF.

This clonotype was picked up a small number of times. The chain recombines TRBV20-1 with TRBJ2-1; 7 bases line up with TRBD2. The CDR3 runs 16 residues. CDR1 DFQATT and CDR2 SNEGSKA come from the germline V gene (reference sequence). V lost 6 bases, J lost 4 bases, and 15 bases stayed unmatched. CDR3 region: CSAVQGTGAGYNEQFF. Here the CDR3 DNA reads TGCAGTGCGGTCCAGGGAACGGGAGCGGGATACAATGAGCAGTTCTTC.

The sample holds a few counts of this clonotype. The V call is TRBV5-6, the J call TRBJ1-1; 8 nucleotides match TRBD1. V trimming: 3 bases; J trimming: 0 bases; junction bases outside the gene matches: 4. Germline loops: CDR1 SGHDT, CDR2 YYEEEE. CDR3 length: 15 amino acids. CDR3 sequence reads: CASSSRGRLNTEAFF. The CDR3 coding sequence is TGTGCCAGCAGCTCCAGGGGGCGGCTGAACACTGAAGCTTTCTTT.

The chain couples TRBV9 to TRBJ2-1; no reliable D call. V was trimmed by 0 bases and J by 4 bases, leaving 11 bases between them. The CDR3 is 15 amino acids. Germline values: CDR1 SGDLS, CDR2 YYNGEE. This chain's CDR3 is CASSVEAHQYNEQFF. The CDR3 nucleotides are TGTGCCAGCAGCGTAGAGGCACATCAGTACAATGAGCAGTTCTTC.

This clonotype was detected many times. This chain uses TRBV20-1 with TRBJ2-2; 13 bases are a match to TRBD2. The CDR3 loop spans 19 amino acids. CDR1 and CDR2 from the germline V gene are DFQATT and SNEGSKA (reference sequence). The J segment lost 0 bases and the V segment lost 4 bases, leaving 11 bases of the junction unmatched. CDR3 in amino acids: CSATASTGTSGANTGELFF. Written as DNA, the CDR3 is TGCAGTGCTACCGCATCAACCGGGACTAGCGGGGCGAACACCGGGGAGCTGTTTTTT.

With regard to this clonotype: A much larger clone is a single base away; this may be a read error. The chain links TRBV24-1 to TRBJ2-3, with 7 nucleotides matching TRBD2. The CDR3 has 14 amino acids. CDR1 is KGHDR and CDR2 is SFDVKD in the germline V gene. CDR3 DNA: TGTGCCGCCAGTGACCCTGCGGGGGAATATACGCAGTATTTT. Translating it yields CAASDPAGEYTQYF.

The table lists this clonotype with many counts. The V gene is TRBV7-2, the J gene TRBJ1-2; TRBD1 matches 9 bases. Trimming cost V 7 bases and J 3 bases; bases outside gene matches: 6. CDR3 length: 14 amino acids. Germline-derived CDR1 and CDR2 are SGHTA and FQGNSA. The CDR3 here is CASTRGQGYYGYTF. The CDR3 region has the DNA TGTGCCAGCACCCGGGGACAGGGCTACTATGGCTACACCTTC.

This clonotype has a handful of counts. The V call is TRBV30, the J call TRBJ1-2, with D maybe TRBD1 (5 bases). There are 15 residues in the CDR3. Germline loops: CDR1 GTSNPN, CDR2 SVGIG (reference sequence). V was trimmed by 5 bases and J by 8 bases, leaving 24 bases between them. The CDR3 spells CAWALGNRAGRGYTF. The CDR3, as DNA: TGTGCCTGGGCCCTCGGAAATAGGGCAGGGAGAGGCTACACCTTC.

V and J are TRBV5-1 and TRBJ2-5, with D possibly being TRBD1 or TRBD2 (5 bases each). The CDR3 is 14 amino acids. Trimming took off 7 bases at V and 4 bases at J, with 17 bases between the two ends. Germline V gene lookup returns CDR1 SGHRS and CDR2 YFSETQ. The CDR3 DNA is TGCGCCAGCTCCGGGGCGGGTGCGATAGAGACCCAGTACTTC. It specifies CASSGAGAIETQYF.

This chain joins TRBV4-3 and TRBJ1-5; weak D call: TRBD1 (5 bases). In germline, CDR1 is LGHNA, CDR2 YSLEER. The CDR3 has 14 residues. Between the trimmed V and J ends, which lost 2 bases and 9 bases, there was a span of 14 bases. In nucleotides, the CDR3 is TGCGCCAGCAGCCAATCCGGGACCGGGAGGCCCCAGCATTTT. Its protein product is CASSQSGTGRPQHF.

This chain connects TRBV6-5 to TRBJ1-1; possible D gene TRBD1, 5 bases. The germline V gene encodes CDR1 MNHEY and CDR2 SVGAGI. Trimming took off 7 bases at V and 5 bases at J, with 14 bases between the two ends. CDR3 length equals 13 residues. The CDR3 DNA reads as TGTGCCAGCACCAACGGGGCGACAACTGAAGCTTTCTTT. Its protein product is CASTNGATTEAFF.

The chain recombines TRBV20-1 with TRBJ2-1, with D perhaps given as TRBD1 or TRBD2 (5 bases each). This CDR3 contains 14 residues. Germline-derived CDR1 and CDR2 are DFQATT and SNEGSKA (reference sequence). V lost 3 bases and J lost 10, with 19 bases in between. The CDR3: CSARGTGTPGEQFF. DNA of the CDR3: TGCAGTGCTAGGGGAACTGGGACCCCGGGGGAGCAGTTCTTC.

This clonotype has a count of ten or more. The chain has TRBV29-1 and TRBJ2-7, with D uncertain. Trimming pared 3 bases from V and 2 bases from J, leaving 17 bases between. The germline gives CDR1 SQVTM, CDR2 ANQGSEA. CDR3 length equals 15 residues. CDR3 residues: CSVDKGSAGTYEQYF. DNA of the CDR3: TGCAGCGTTGATAAGGGTTCCGCAGGTACCTACGAGCAGTACTTC.

This clonotype was observed many times. This chain uses TRBV6-6 with TRBJ2-7; TRBD1 is a possible D gene (5 bases). The CDR3 has 13 amino acids. Per germline, CDR1 MNHNY and CDR2 SVGAGI (reference sequence). V lost 9 bases and J lost 4, with 16 bases in between. The DNA for the CDR3 is TGTGCCAGTACCCCGCAGGGTTCTTACGAGCAGTACTTC. Encoded protein: CASTPQGSYEQYF.

The chain uses TRBV7-2 and TRBJ2-5; TRBD2 aligns across 7 bases. J was trimmed by 4 bases and V by 8 bases; bases with no gene match: 13. The CDR3 runs to 15 residues. Per the germline V gene, CDR1 is SGHTA and CDR2 is FQGNSA. In DNA, the CDR3 is TGTGCCAGCTCCCGGGTAGGAGCTAGCGGAGAGACCCAGTACTTC. It codes for CASSRVGASGETQYF.

The chain couples TRBV20-1 to TRBJ2-2; the D gene is possibly TRBD2 (5 bases). V gave up 0 bases and J gave up 5 bases, with 13 bases separating them. The CDR3 is 15 amino acids. Germline loops: CDR1 DFQATT, CDR2 SNEGSKA (reference sequence). Written as DNA, the CDR3 is TGCAGTGCTAGAGATGGCCTAGCCGTGACCGGGGAGCTGTTTTTT. Residues: CSARDGLAVTGELFF.

The V and J genes are TRBV10-3 and TRBJ1-6; D is unclear. Looked up from germline, CDR1 is ENHRY and CDR2 is SYGVKD. This CDR3 has 15 amino acids. V gave up 2 bases and J gave up 6 bases, with 11 bases separating them. The CDR3 reads CAISEGQFGNSPLHF. The CDR3, as DNA: TGTGCCATCAGTGAGGGGCAGTTCGGTAATTCACCCCTCCACTTT.

This clonotype was counted at least ten times. The V call is TRBV29-1, the J call TRBJ2-7; possible D gene TRBD1, 5 bases. The germline V gene has CDR1 SQVTM and CDR2 ANQGSEA. The CDR3 runs to 17 residues. V was trimmed by 4 bases and J by 2 bases, leaving 24 bases between them. CDR3 coding DNA: TGCAGCGTTGCGGGTACGTTGAAGGGGAACTACCCCTACGAGCAGTACTTC. Its protein product is CSVAGTLKGNYPYEQYF.

The sample holds a few counts of this clonotype. The chain couples TRBV27 to TRBJ2-1, with 7 bases identical to TRBD1. The CDR3 loop spans 14 amino acids. Germline V gene sequence: CDR1 MNHEY, CDR2 SMNVEV (reference sequence). Losses at the gene ends were 3 bases for V and 4 bases for J; bases not matched to a gene: 3. CDR3 sequence: CASSFVRGYNEQFF. CDR3 nucleotide sequence: TGTGCCAGCAGTTTCGTCAGGGGGTACAATGAGCAGTTCTTC.

This clonotype was detected only a few times. The rearrangement uses TRBV5-1 and TRBJ2-5; D is possibly TRBD1 (5 bases). Germline V CDR1 and CDR2: SGHRS, YFSETQ. Deletions cut 0 bases from V and 8 bases from J, with 11 bases between. CDR3 length: 13 residues. The CDR3 loop reads CASSLADTGTQYF. The CDR3, as DNA: TGCGCCAGCAGCTTGGCTGATACAGGAACCCAGTACTTC.

The J gene is TRBJ1-4, the V gene TRBV6-1; possibly TRBD1 for D (5 bases). Germline V gene sequence: CDR1 MNHNS, CDR2 SASEGT. This CDR3 is 13 amino acids long. V was trimmed by 3 bases and J by 7 bases, leaving 9 bases between them. The CDR3 here is CASSDRRGEKLFF. Here the CDR3 DNA reads TGTGCCAGCAGTGACCGGAGGGGTGAAAAACTGTTTTTT.

This chain joins TRBV18 and TRBJ2-7; D not certain. V was shortened by 2 bases and J by 0 bases, with 11 bases between the two germline ends. The CDR3 covers 15 residues. CDR1 KGHSH and CDR2 LQKENI come from the germline V gene. The CDR3: CASSPSTLNSYEQYF. CDR3 bases: TGTGCCAGCTCACCAAGTACCCTAAACTCCTACGAGCAGTACTTC.

The chain is built from TRBV5-1 and TRBJ1-1, with 7 bases aligning to TRBD1. V lost 6 bases and J lost 2; bases outside the gene matches: 10. This CDR3 region has 15 residues. Germline values: CDR1 SGHRS, CDR2 YFSETQ. The CDR3 loop is CASTAGAGGNTEAFF. Here the CDR3 DNA reads TGCGCCAGCACGGCCGGGGCAGGGGGAAACACTGAAGCTTTCTTT.